This T cell receptor (beta chain) came from a study of blood T cell repertoires in COVID-19. At the level of the study: Acute-phase and convalescent COVID-19 samples originated in the United States, Italy and Spain. From T cells, B-cell-depleted T cells, or PBMCs came the material, which was cDNA or gDNA.

V was cut by 6 bases and J by 2 bases, with 13 bases left in between. This CDR3 contains 15 residues. Germline lookup yields CDR1 MDHEN and CDR2 SYDVKM. The protocol was immunoSEQ multiplex PCR, while the TCRdb copy is restricted to in-frame clones and leaves out a portion. The table has about 220,000 clones, around four fifths seen once. This receptor was identified in a young man with active or convalescent COVID-19. The sequenced sample was peripheral blood. The chain is built from TRBV28 and TRBJ1-4; weak D call: TRBD1 (5 bases). The CDR3 bases are TGTGCCAGCAGGGAAACCGGGGGGACTAATGAAAAACTGTTTTTT. Translated, it gives CASRETGGTNEKLFF.